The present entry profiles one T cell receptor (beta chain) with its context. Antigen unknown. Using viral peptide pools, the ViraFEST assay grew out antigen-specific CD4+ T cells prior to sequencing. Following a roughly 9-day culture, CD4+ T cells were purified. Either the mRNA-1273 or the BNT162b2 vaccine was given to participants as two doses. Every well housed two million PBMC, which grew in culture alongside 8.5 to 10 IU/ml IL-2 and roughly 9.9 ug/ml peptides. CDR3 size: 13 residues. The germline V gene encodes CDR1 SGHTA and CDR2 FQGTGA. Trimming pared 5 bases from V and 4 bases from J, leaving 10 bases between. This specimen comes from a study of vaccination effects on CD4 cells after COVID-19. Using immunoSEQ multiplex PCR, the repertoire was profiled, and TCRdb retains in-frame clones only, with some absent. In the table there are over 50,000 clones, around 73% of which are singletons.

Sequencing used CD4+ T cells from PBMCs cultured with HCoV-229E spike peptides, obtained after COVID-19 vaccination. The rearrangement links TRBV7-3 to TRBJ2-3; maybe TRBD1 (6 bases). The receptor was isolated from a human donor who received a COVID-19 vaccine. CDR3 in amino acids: CASSEGVSDTQYF. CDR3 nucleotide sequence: TGTGCCAGCAGCGAGGGGGTGTCAGATACGCAGTATTTT.